Each of the 5 T cell receptor beta chains below was sequenced from the same sample in a study of blood T cell repertoires in COVID-19. The table came from immunoSEQ multiplex PCR; TCRdb's copy has only in-frame clones and leaves some out. There are more than 45,000 clones in the sample; approximately 87% occur only once, and 7.5% to 10% lies in the top ten. The sequenced material came from peripheral blood. These receptors originate from a human donor in a cohort sampled during active COVID-19.

The chain combines TRBV7-9 with TRBJ2-3; D uncertain. The V end lost 1 base, the J end lost 3 bases, and 5 bases lay between the germline ends. The CDR3 has 13 amino acids. Germline CDR1 reads SEHNR; CDR2 reads FQNEAQ (reference sequence). CDR3 sequence reads: CASSLVQTDTQYF. CDR3 coding DNA: TGTGCCAGCAGCTTAGTACAGACAGATACGCAGTATTTT. The full variable domain, its missing parts supplied by reference TRBV7-9 and TRBJ2-3, is DTGVSQNPRHKITKRGQNVTFRCDPISEHNRLYWYRQTLGQGPEFLTYFQNEAQLEKSRLLSDRFSAERPKGSFSTLEIQRTEQGDSAMYLCASSLVQTDTQYFGPGTRLTVL.

V and J are TRBV6-2 or TRBV6-3 and TRBJ1-1; D remains ambiguous. Germline assignment: CDR1 MNHEY and CDR2 SVGEGT. The CDR3 is made up of 13 amino acids. The V end was cut by 7 bases, the J end by 2 bases, with 11 bases between. CDR3 protein: CASTPHFNTEAFF. The DNA for the CDR3 is TGTGCCAGCACCCCGCACTTCAACACTGAAGCTTTCTTT.

V is TRBV5-1 and J is TRBJ1-3; possible D gene TRBD1, 6 bases. Trimming pared 0 bases from V and 4 bases from J, leaving 11 bases between. Germline values: CDR1 SGHRS, CDR2 YFSETQ. This CDR3 has 15 amino acids. CDR3 sequence: CASSLDRVLGNTIYF. DNA of the CDR3: TGCGCCAGCAGCTTGGACAGGGTACTCGGAAACACCATATATTTT.

The DNA for the CDR3 is TGCGCCAGTAGACCCGGGACAGGGCCCTACGAGCAGTACTTC. This encodes CASRPGTGPYEQYF. The V call is TRBV5-1, the J call TRBJ2-7; 9 bases agree with TRBD1. The junction had 8 bases not matched to a gene; V was cut back by 8 bases and J by 2 bases. The germline V gene has CDR1 SGHRS and CDR2 YFSETQ. The CDR3 loop spans 14 amino acids.

This chain links TRBV10-1 with TRBJ1-1; D possibly corresponds to TRBD1 (6 bases). The CDR3 is made up of 16 amino acids. V was cut by 11 bases and J by 0 bases, with 22 bases left in between. Germline assignment: CDR1 WNHNN and CDR2 SYGVQD (reference sequence). The CDR3 loop is CAWTGGFRGMNTEAFF. CDR3 nucleotides: TGCGCCTGGACTGGAGGATTCAGGGGCATGAACACTGAAGCTTTCTTT.